These 6 T cell receptor beta chains came from one sample sequenced in a study of shared clonotypes between healthy human individuals. Sequencing used immunoSEQ multiplex PCR; TCRdb keeps in-frame clones, though not all of them. In the table there are roughly 500,000 clones, less than 96% of which are singletons. Sequenced: naive CD4+ T cells sorted from blood. The subset is: CD45RA+ positively selected. The source is a woman in her 30s in good health.

V and J are TRBV6-5 and TRBJ2-5, with 12 bases lining up with TRBD2. Germline V gene sequence: CDR1 MNHEY, CDR2 SVGAGI. This CDR3 is built from 15 residues. Trimming removed 1 base from V and 5 bases from J; junction bases left unmatched: 2. The CDR3 DNA reads TGTGCCAGCAGTTACTTACTAGCGGGAGGCGAGACCCAGTACTTC. It yields the protein CASSYLLAGGETQYF.

This sequence joins TRBV6-5 and TRBJ2-1, with 13 bases lining up with TRBD2. Losses at the gene ends were 5 bases for V and 10 bases for J; bases not matched to a gene: 5. The V gene's germline CDR1 is MNHEY and CDR2 SVGAGI. CDR3 length equals 14 residues. The CDR3 coding sequence is TGTGCCAGCAGTAGACTAGCGGGAGGTAGGGAGCAGTTCTTC. Amino acids: CASSRLAGGREQFF.

The chain uses TRBV28 and TRBJ1-5; D call uncertain. CDR3 size: 18 residues. Trimming cost V 5 bases and J 4 bases, with 24 bases left between them. The germline gives CDR1 MDHEN, CDR2 SYDVKM. In DNA, the CDR3 is TGTGCCAGCAGTCGCACGGGTGTTTCCCCGTCTCAGAATCAGCCCCAGCATTTT. It specifies CASSRTGVSPSQNQPQHF. Full variable domain (outside the CDR3, taken from reference TRBV28 and TRBJ1-5): DVKVTQSSRYLVKRTGEKVFLECVQDMDHENMFWYRQDPGLGLRLIYFSYDVKMKEKGDIPEGYSVSREKKERFSLILESASTNQTSMYLCASSRTGVSPSQNQPQHFGDGTRLSIL.

The chain uses TRBV6-1 and TRBJ1-5; possibly TRBD1 for D (5 bases). V dropped 2 bases and J dropped 5 bases, with 13 bases sitting between them. The CDR3 covers 15 residues. The germline CDR1 and CDR2 sequences are MNHNS and SASEGT. The CDR3, as DNA: TGTGCCAGCAGTGAAATTTTGGGGGTGGATCAGCCCCAGCATTTT. It translates to CASSEILGVDQPQHF.

Comments on this clone: Additional DNA sequences in this sample encode the identical CDR3. The chain is built from TRBV18 and TRBJ2-1, with D perhaps TRBD1 (6 bases). CDR1 is KGHSH, CDR2 LQKENI, per germline. The V gene lost 3 bases and the J gene lost 6 bases, with 9 bases spanning the gap. This CDR3 comprises 13 residues. CDR3 sequence: CASSPSRGNEQFF. Here the CDR3 DNA reads TGTGCCAGCTCACCTTCCAGGGGCAATGAGCAGTTCTTC.

The V and J genes are TRBV5-1 and TRBJ1-3; 8 bases fit TRBD1. Losses at the gene ends were 4 bases for V and 4 bases for J; bases not matched to a gene: 7. CDR1 is SGHRS, CDR2 YFSETQ, per germline. The CDR3 sequence is 15 residues long. The CDR3 loop reads CASSTGQGAGNTIYF. The CDR3 DNA is TGCGCCAGCAGCACCGGGCAGGGGGCCGGAAACACCATATATTTT.